Listed below are T cell receptor beta chains from one sample, sequenced in a study of T cell changes during pregnancy in multiple sclerosis. Profiling relied on immunoSEQ multiplex PCR, and the TCRdb table lists in-frame clones only, not all of them. The sample has 30,000 or so clones; 85% to 95% are singletons. The specimen comprised CD4+ T cells from peripheral blood mononuclear cells, sampled after pregnancy. These receptor sequences come from a female donor with multiple sclerosis, enrolled in a pregnancy study. CDR3s include the opening cysteine and the closing phenylalanine or tryptophan. Each record gives: D gene, clone size, J gene, V gene, CDR3 protein, CDR3 DNA. D genes are given only for firm matches. Size is omitted from some rows. Given values are once, few, many or a class for expanded clones.

D: TRBD2
size: .
J: TRBJ2-3
V: TRBV7-9
CDR3: CASSLRLAGSGNTQYF
DNA: TGTGCCAGCAGCTTGCGACTAGCGGGATCGGGGAATACGCAGTATTTT

D: .
size: .
J: TRBJ1-4
V: TRBV9
CDR3: CASSVGTGATNEKLFF
DNA: TGTGCCAGCAGCGTAGGTACCGGTGCAACTAATGAAAAACTGTTTTTT

D: TRBD1
size: .
J: TRBJ2-7
V: TRBV18
CDR3: CASSPPRTGAHEQYF
DNA: TGTGCCAGCTCACCACCCCGGACAGGGGCCCACGAGCAGTACTTC

D: TRBD2
size: .
J: TRBJ2-7
V: TRBV5-4
CDR3: CASSGLAGEGRRPYEQYF
DNA: TGTGCCAGCAGCGGACTAGCGGGAGAGGGCAGGAGGCCCTACGAGCAGTACTTC

D: .
size: .
J: TRBJ1-1
V: TRBV18
CDR3: CASSPFSTGNTEAFF
DNA: TGTGCCAGCTCACCATTCTCAACAGGGAACACTGAAGCTTTCTTT

D: .
size: .
J: TRBJ1-1
V: TRBV5-1
CDR3: CASSLQGRNTEAFF
DNA: TGCGCCAGCAGCTTGCAGGGGAGGAACACTGAAGCTTTCTTT

D: .
size: .
J: TRBJ2-5
V: TRBV18
CDR3: CASSPRALETQYF
DNA: TGTGCCAGCTCACCTCGAGCGTTAGAGACCCAGTACTTC

D: TRBD2
size: .
J: TRBJ2-1
V: TRBV10-3
CDR3: CAISVGREPPYNEQFF
DNA: TGTGCCATCAGTGTGGGGCGGGAGCCGCCCTACAATGAGCAGTTCTTC

D: TRBD2
size: .
J: TRBJ2-2
V: TRBV2
CDR3: CASTERETGELFF
DNA: TGTGCCAGCACCGAGCGGGAGACCGGGGAGCTGTTTTTT

D: .
size: .
J: TRBJ1-2
V: TRBV5-6
CDR3: CASSLVSRVDGYTF
DNA: TGTGCCAGCAGCTTGGTCTCCAGGGTAGATGGCTACACCTTC

D: .
size: .
J: TRBJ1-2
V: TRBV7-2
CDR3: CASSPDRPYGYTF
DNA: TGTGCCAGCAGCCCAGACAGGCCCTATGGCTACACCTTC

D: .
size: .
J: TRBJ1-4
V: TRBV12-5
CDR3: CASGFFSGEKLFF
DNA: TGTGCTAGTGGTTTTTTCTCCGGTGAAAAACTGTTTTTT

D: TRBD1
size: .
J: TRBJ1-1
V: TRBV18
CDR3: CASFGTGDTEAFF
DNA: TGTGCCAGCTTCGGGACAGGGGACACTGAAGCTTTCTTT

D: .
size: .
J: TRBJ2-6
V: TRBV6-1
CDR3: CASTTAGTNVLTF
DNA: TGTGCCAGCACCACAGCAGGCACCAACGTCCTGACTTTC

D: .
size: .
J: TRBJ1-1
V: TRBV6-1
CDR3: CASSADPNTEAFF
DNA: TGTGCCAGCTCCGCGGATCCGAACACTGAAGCTTTCTTT

D: .
size: .
J: TRBJ2-1
V: TRBV15
CDR3: CATSRDLGSYNEQFF
DNA: TGTGCCACCAGCAGAGATTTGGGCAGTTACAATGAGCAGTTCTTC

D: TRBD2
size: .
J: TRBJ2-3
V: TRBV2
CDR3: CASTKLAGGADTQYF
DNA: TGTGCCAGCACTAAACTAGCGGGGGGTGCAGATACGCAGTATTTT

D: .
size: .
J: TRBJ2-1
V: TRBV9
CDR3: CASSVPSVAASYNEQFF
DNA: TGTGCCAGCAGCGTCCCGTCCGTAGCGGCCTCCTACAATGAGCAGTTCTTC

D: .
size: .
J: TRBJ2-7
V: TRBV6-6
CDR3: CASSISSALSYEQYF
DNA: TGTGCCAGCAGTATAAGCAGCGCTCTCTCCTACGAGCAGTACTTC

D: .
size: .
J: TRBJ2-2
V: TRBV9
CDR3: CASSVRGTTGELFF
DNA: TGTGCCAGCAGCGTCCGGGGAACCACCGGGGAGCTGTTTTTT

D: .
size: .
J: TRBJ2-2
V: TRBV5-6
CDR3: CASSRVFFTGELFF
DNA: TGTGCCAGCAGCCGGGTGTTCTTCACCGGGGAGCTGTTTTTT

D: .
size: few
J: TRBJ2-5
V: TRBV7-2
CDR3: CASSRNLGEETQYF
DNA: TGTGCCAGCAGCCGAAATCTAGGAGAAGAGACCCAGTACTTC

D: TRBD1
size: .
J: TRBJ2-6
V: TRBV16
CDR3: CASSPYRGDSSGANVLTF
DNA: TGTGCCAGCAGCCCCTACAGGGGCGACTCTTCTGGGGCCAACGTCCTGACTTTC

D: TRBD1
size: .
J: TRBJ2-5
V: TRBV7-8
CDR3: CASSPRQGAQETQYF
DNA: TGTGCCAGCAGCCCTAGACAGGGGGCCCAAGAGACCCAGTACTTC

D: TRBD2
size: .
J: TRBJ2-1
V: TRBV5-1
CDR3: CASSLPMGLAGGPNEQFF
DNA: TGCGCCAGCAGCTTACCGATGGGACTAGCGGGGGGCCCCAATGAGCAGTTCTTC

D: TRBD1
size: once
J: TRBJ1-2
V: TRBV18
CDR3: CASSPRQGRVAGYTF
DNA: TGTGCCAGCTCACCAAGACAGGGGAGGGTTGCGGGCTACACCTTC

D: TRBD2
size: .
J: TRBJ2-3
V: TRBV11-3
CDR3: CASSHGTSREADTQYF
DNA: TGTGCCAGCAGCCACGGGACTAGTCGGGAAGCAGATACGCAGTATTTT

D: .
size: .
J: TRBJ2-2
V: TRBV4-3
CDR3: CASSQEATRSGELFF
DNA: TGCGCCAGCAGCCAAGAAGCGACTAGGTCCGGGGAGCTGTTTTTT

D: TRBD1
size: .
J: TRBJ2-5
V: TRBV19
CDR3: CASSRTGWQETQYF
DNA: TGTGCCAGTAGTAGGACAGGGTGGCAAGAGACCCAGTACTTC

D: .
size: .
J: TRBJ1-2
V: TRBV4-1
CDR3: CASSQDGQVLGYTF
DNA: TGCGCCAGCAGCCAAGATGGGCAGGTCCTTGGCTACACCTTC

D: TRBD1
size: few
J: TRBJ1-1
V: TRBV14
CDR3: CASSQTGPRGPEAFF
DNA: TGTGCCAGCAGCCAAACGGGACCGAGGGGGCCAGAAGCTTTCTTT

D: .
size: .
J: TRBJ1-3
V: TRBV4-3
CDR3: CASSQGPLSSGNTIYF
DNA: TGCGCCAGCAGCCAAGGGCCCCTTTCCTCTGGAAACACCATATATTTT

D: .
size: .
J: TRBJ2-6
V: TRBV7-9
CDR3: CASSSPGTTSLSGANVLTF
DNA: TGTGCCAGCAGCTCCCCCGGGACAACTTCCCTCTCTGGGGCCAACGTCCTGACTTTC

D: .
size: .
J: TRBJ2-2
V: TRBV9
CDR3: CASSVDLPTLTGELFF
DNA: TGTGCCAGCAGCGTAGATCTCCCTACCTTGACCGGGGAGCTGTTTTTT

D: TRBD2
size: .
J: TRBJ2-6
V: TRBV19
CDR3: CASSGRAKIGSGANVLTF
DNA: TGTGCCAGTAGTGGGAGGGCCAAAATAGGGTCTGGGGCCAACGTCCTGACTTTC

D: .
size: .
J: TRBJ2-7
V: TRBV7-6
CDR3: CASSLASKGDEQYF
DNA: TGTGCCAGCAGCTTAGCCTCGAAAGGGGACGAGCAGTACTTC

D: .
size: .
J: TRBJ2-2
V: TRBV19
CDR3: CASSISGAVTGELFF
DNA: TGTGCCAGTAGTATATCAGGGGCGGTCACCGGGGAGCTGTTTTTT

D: TRBD1
size: .
J: TRBJ1-2
V: TRBV5-1
CDR3: CASSLNNRGSHGYTF
DNA: TGCGCCAGCAGCTTGAATAACAGGGGTTCACATGGCTACACCTTC

D: .
size: .
J: TRBJ2-3
V: TRBV5-4
CDR3: CASSREGGARDTQYF
DNA: TGTGCCAGCAGCAGGGAGGGGGGGGCAAGGGATACGCAGTATTTT

D: TRBD1
size: .
J: TRBJ1-5
V: TRBV5-8
CDR3: CASSLGTGGGSNQPQHF
DNA: TGTGCCAGCAGCTTGGGGACAGGGGGCGGAAGCAATCAGCCCCAGCATTTT

D: .
size: .
J: TRBJ1-6
V: TRBV7-2
CDR3: CASTYRGSPLHF
DNA: TGTGCCAGCACCTATCGAGGTTCACCCCTCCACTTT

D: TRBD2
size: .
J: TRBJ2-7
V: TRBV4-3
CDR3: CASSQGLAGGYEQYF
DNA: TGCGCCAGCAGCCAAGGACTAGCGGGGGGTTACGAGCAGTACTTC

D: .
size: .
J: TRBJ1-5
V: TRBV12-5
CDR3: CASGLLEGIQIRPNQPQHF
DNA: TGTGCTAGTGGTTTGTTGGAGGGGATCCAAATTCGTCCTAATCAGCCCCAGCATTTT